This record covers a single T cell receptor beta chain. Antigen specificity is unknown. It was with a sample-barcoded 5' primer and a J-beta primer mix that a second PCR of roughly 7 to 12 cycles was run. Each CDR3 protein gets one entry after TCRdb re-called the 5' RACE reads with MiXCR. The sample comprises around 1.1 million distinct CDR3 sequences, less than 45% of which are singletons, and roughly 14% rests with the top ten. V lost 6 bases, J lost 4 bases, and 15 bases lay in between. CDR1 is MDHEN and CDR2 is SYDVKM in the germline V gene. The CDR3 loop spans 14 amino acids. This entry is derived from a study of blood T cells in healthy people across ages. A minimum of 7 million PBMCs was isolated per sample. Study observations and caveats: Relative to aged donors, long-lived donors carried more naive CD4+ cells and displayed higher diversity. Getting older went along with TCR beta diversity per million T cells dropping roughly linearly.

V usage is TRBV28 and J usage is TRBJ1-1; D is possibly TRBD1 (6 bases). This receptor was taken from a man between 18 and 29 years old in good health. The material sequenced was blood. This CDR3 reads CASRNPGVVTEAFF. CDR3 DNA sequence: TGTGCCAGCAGGAACCCAGGGGTTGTCACTGAAGCTTTCTTT.